These 32 T cell receptor beta chains came from one sample sequenced in a study of shared clonotypes between healthy human individuals (dated by TCRdb to about 2020). Libraries were made using the immunoSEQ multiplex PCR assay. What TCRdb holds here is the immuneACCESS table cut down to in-frame rearrangements. Part of the clones is not present; checked against another copy, under half of the missing clones reflect an unresolved V gene, and the others are unexplained. The sample table holds about 380,000 clones, of which about 97% were seen once. 0.32% of the sample is held by the ten biggest clonotypes. Sequencing was performed on memory CD8+ T cells sorted from blood. The cell subset or site label here, explained by the study, means: CD45RO+ cells pooled with CCR7-negative TemRA cells. The receptor set was obtained from a man aged 25 to 40 in good health.

This chain joins TRBV20-1 and TRBJ2-7; D remains unclear. Germline V lookup: CDR1 DFQATT, CDR2 SNEGSKA (reference sequence). The length of the CDR3 is 10 residues. Trimming removed 5 bases from V and 7 bases from J, with 9 bases in between. CDR3 sequence reads: CSAAPWEQYF. The CDR3 DNA is TGCAGTGCTGCCCCATGGGAGCAGTACTTC.

The chain carries TRBV2 and TRBJ2-3, with no clear D. Looked up from germline, CDR1 is SNHLY and CDR2 is FYNNEI. CDR3 length: 14 amino acids. Trimming shortened V by 6 bases and J by 0 bases, and 10 bases separated the two germline ends. Here the CDR3 reads CASRDEASTDTQYF. CDR3 sequence (DNA): TGTGCCAGCAGGGACGAGGCTAGCACAGATACGCAGTATTTT.

J is TRBJ2-5 and V is TRBV25-1, with a possible D match to TRBD2 (7 bases). V was cut by 6 bases and J by 9 bases, with 23 bases left in between. This CDR3 comprises 15 residues. Looked up from germline, CDR1 is MGHDK and CDR2 is SYGVNS. The CDR3 DNA follows: TGTGCCAGCAGGGGAGGGGGGGCTTCACCGTTGGCCCAGTACTTC. This translates into CASRGGGASPLAQYF.

This sequence joins TRBV7-9 and TRBJ2-1; 7 bases are shared with TRBD2. Germline values: CDR1 SEHNR, CDR2 FQNEAQ (reference sequence). V gave up 3 bases and J gave up 2 bases; unmatched junction bases: 7. This CDR3 spans 16 amino acids. The CDR3 spells CASSFTGGLAYNEQFF. CDR3 in DNA: TGTGCCAGCAGCTTTACCGGGGGGTTGGCCTACAATGAGCAGTTCTTC.

The chain combines TRBV19 with TRBJ1-3; D not certain. The CDR3 length is 16 residues. CDR1 is LNHDA, CDR2 SQIVND, per germline (reference sequence). V lost 5 bases and J lost 5, with 19 bases in between. The CDR3 DNA follows: TGTGCCAGTAGTCCCATCGGGCGAGAAGGAAGAAACACCATATATTTT. Its protein is CASSPIGREGRNTIYF.

The chain carries TRBV11-2 and TRBJ2-3; 11 bases line up with TRBD2. The CDR3 extends over 19 amino acids. Trimming cost V 1 base and J 5 bases; bases outside gene matches: 14. Germline CDR1 SGHAT, CDR2 FQNNGV. The CDR3 DNA follows: TGTGCCAGCAGCTTAGGATCTAGCGGGAGGCCCCTGGTTGGAGATACGCAGTATTTT. Translating gives CASSLGSSGRPLVGDTQYF.

The CDR3 sequence is CASRGQLRGNTEAFF. CDR3 in DNA: TGTGCCAGCAGGGGCCAACTTAGGGGGAACACTGAAGCTTTCTTT. The J gene is TRBJ1-1, the V gene TRBV6-7; perhaps TRBD1 as D (5 bases). TRBV6-7 is an open reading frame, and its role is uncertain. The CDR3 runs to 15 residues. V was shortened by 6 bases and J by 1 base, with 15 bases between the two germline ends.

The chain couples TRBV18 to TRBJ1-3; a weak D match, TRBD1 (6 bases). Germline CDR1 KGHSH, CDR2 LQKENI. Trimming took off 1 base at V and 5 bases at J, with 6 bases between the two ends. The CDR3 runs 13 residues. CDR3 amino acids: CASSPRDRNTIYF. In nucleotides, the CDR3 is TGTGCCAGCTCACCACGGGACAGAAACACCATATATTTT.

The V call is TRBV10-1, the J call TRBJ1-5; 9 bases are a match to TRBD1. CDR1 is WNHNN and CDR2 is SYGVQD in the germline V gene (reference sequence). This CDR3 is built from 16 residues. The trim removed 5 bases at V and 5 bases at J, leaving 10 bases unmatched. The CDR3 protein is CASSLPTTGGDQPQHF. The CDR3 coding sequence is TGCGCCAGCAGTCTCCCCACGACAGGGGGGGATCAGCCCCAGCATTTT.

CDR3 loop: CASSSLLLRSGANVLTF. CDR3 nucleotides: TGTGCCAGCAGTTCTTTACTGCTTCGCTCTGGGGCCAACGTCCTGACTTTC. The chain joins TRBV27 to TRBJ2-6; D uncertain. The CDR3 totals 17 residues. Germline CDR1 MNHEY, CDR2 SMNVEV (reference sequence). Deletions cut 4 bases from V and 0 bases from J, with 13 bases between.

In this sample, this clone turned up a few times. This chain links TRBV7-8 with TRBJ1-5, with D unclear. Trimming left V 3 bases short and J 7 bases short, with 13 bases between. Per the germline V gene, CDR1 is SGHVS and CDR2 is FQNEAQ. The CDR3 sequence is 14 residues long. This CDR3 reads CASSLGIGHQPQHF. DNA of the CDR3: TGTGCCAGCAGCTTGGGGATCGGGCACCAGCCCCAGCATTTT.

This chain links TRBV19 with TRBJ1-2; no clear D gene. The V gene lost 3 bases and the J gene lost 1 base, with 3 bases spanning the gap. The CDR3 has 12 residues. Germline CDR1 LNHDA, CDR2 SQIVND (reference sequence). CDR3 coding DNA: TGTGCCAGTAGTATGATTAACTATGGCTACACCTTC. Its protein product is CASSMINYGYTF.

This chain uses TRBV7-9 with TRBJ2-3; 10 bases align to TRBD2. Germline V gene lookup returns CDR1 SEHNR and CDR2 FQNEAQ (reference sequence). V shed 1 base, J shed 2 bases, and the junction held 9 bases outside the gene matches. This CDR3 is 18 amino acids long. The CDR3 here is CASSLGLAGEAATDTQYF. CDR3 nucleotide sequence: TGTGCCAGCAGCTTAGGTCTAGCGGGAGAAGCGGCCACAGATACGCAGTATTTT.

The chain uses TRBV6-4 and TRBJ2-1; the D is unclear. Germline V gene lookup returns CDR1 MRHNA and CDR2 SNTAGT. Trimming removed 2 bases at V and 7 bases at J, with 9 bases between. The CDR3 is made up of 13 amino acids. Here the CDR3 reads CASSDGAQNEQFF. The CDR3 region has the DNA TGTGCCAGCAGTGACGGAGCTCAAAATGAGCAGTTCTTC.

The rearrangement joins TRBV6-1 to TRBJ1-5, with a possible D match to TRBD1 (5 bases). This CDR3 is 13 amino acids long. Germline-derived CDR1 and CDR2 are MNHNS and SASEGT. Trimming left V 10 bases short and J 3 bases short, with 13 bases between. CDR3 nucleotides: TGTGCCACTAGGGACCCCCCCAATCAGCCCCAGCATTTT. Its protein is CATRDPPNQPQHF.

Turning to this clone: The sample holds other DNA sequences that translate to the same CDR3. The chain joins TRBV10-3 to TRBJ2-7; D remains ambiguous. The germline V gene has CDR1 ENHRY and CDR2 SYGVKD. V lost 1 base and J lost 0, with 1 base in between. The CDR3 is 12 residues long. CDR3 loop: CAISEYSYEQYF. In DNA form, the CDR3 reads TGTGCCATCAGTGAGTACTCCTACGAGCAGTACTTC.

V and J are TRBV7-2 and TRBJ2-3; unclear D gene. CDR1 and CDR2 from the germline V gene are SGHTA and FQGNSA. This CDR3 has 16 amino acids. Deletions cut 5 bases from V and 1 base from J, with 16 bases between. CDR3 loop: CASSPRSAPRTDTQYF. CDR3 nucleotide sequence: TGTGCCAGCAGCCCCCGATCGGCCCCCCGCACAGATACGCAGTATTTT.

Only one count was recorded for this clone. V gene TRBV25-1 combines with J gene TRBJ2-2; 7 bases match TRBD1. Germline assignment: CDR1 MGHDK and CDR2 SYGVNS. This CDR3 is built from 12 residues. The ends lost 10 bases at V and 4 bases at J; junction bases unmatched: 3. This chain's CDR3 is CATRGTTGELFF. In DNA, the CDR3 is TGTGCCACCAGGGGGACCACCGGGGAGCTGTTTTTT.

J is TRBJ1-2 and V is TRBV27; 8 nucleotides agree with TRBD1. Unmatched junction bases numbered 6, after V lost 2 bases and J lost 7 bases. This CDR3 is built from 14 residues. Looked up from germline, CDR1 is MNHEY and CDR2 is SMNVEV (reference sequence). The CDR3 loop reads CASSLGQGNRGYTF. The CDR3 bases are TGTGCCAGCAGTTTAGGACAGGGCAATCGTGGCTACACCTTC.

A remark on this clone: Different DNA sequences within this sample yield the same CDR3. This sequence joins TRBV5-4 and TRBJ2-2; D unclear. V lost 4 bases and J 2 bases, leaving 3 bases between the germline ends. The CDR3 contains 12 residues. Germline assignment: CDR1 SGHNT and CDR2 YYREEE (reference sequence). CDR3 sequence (DNA): TGTGCCAGCAGCCTTAACACCGGGGAGCTGTTTTTT. Protein product: CASSLNTGELFF.

The gene calls are TRBV10-3 and TRBJ2-7, with 9 bases lining up with TRBD1. The CDR3 has 13 amino acids. The germline CDR1 and CDR2 sequences are ENHRY and SYGVKD. J was trimmed by 4 bases and V by 10 bases; bases with no gene match: 8. CDR3 sequence reads: CATGGTGSYEQYF. The CDR3 DNA sequence: TGTGCCACAGGGGGGACAGGGAGTTACGAGCAGTACTTC.

The rearrangement links TRBV5-6 to TRBJ2-7; unclear D gene. This CDR3 is built from 15 residues. Germline V gene sequence: CDR1 SGHDT, CDR2 YYEEEE. V lost 0 bases and J 2 bases, leaving 12 bases between the germline ends. CDR3 bases: TGTGCCAGCAGCTTGGATGACGGACGGGCCTACGAGCAGTACTTC. Protein sequence: CASSLDDGRAYEQYF.

The chain is built from TRBV7-9 and TRBJ2-1; 8 bases line up with TRBD2. Trimming at V came to 5 bases and at J to 3 bases, leaving 12 bases not matched to a gene. From germline, CDR1 is SEHNR and CDR2 FQNEAQ (reference sequence). The CDR3 runs 17 residues. The CDR3 here is CASSPFGRGRLYNEQFF. The CDR3 DNA reads TGTGCCAGCAGCCCCTTCGGGAGGGGACGTCTCTACAATGAGCAGTTCTTC.

This rearrangement joins TRBV15 to TRBJ1-1; D perhaps matches TRBD1 (6 bases). This CDR3 spans 12 amino acids. The germline V gene encodes CDR1 LNHNV and CDR2 YYDKDF (reference sequence). Trimming pared 0 bases from V and 11 bases from J, leaving 10 bases between. This CDR3 reads CATSRDRGWAFF. The CDR3 DNA follows: TGTGCCACCAGCAGAGACAGGGGTTGGGCTTTCTTT. Together with reference TRBV15 and TRBJ1-1, the CDR3 gives the full variable domain: DAMVIQNPRYQVTQFGKPVTLSCSQTLNHNVMYWYQQKSSQAPKLLFHYYDKDFNNEADTPDNFQSRRPNTSFCFLDIRSPGLGDTAMYLCATSRDRGWAFFGQGTRLTVV.

This clone was seen a single time. The chain couples TRBV5-3 to TRBJ2-1; 7 bases are shared with TRBD2. TRBV5-3 is an open reading frame whose function is uncertain. The trim removed 4 bases at V and 1 base at J, leaving 11 bases unmatched. This CDR3 spans 17 amino acids. The CDR3 bases are TGTGCCAGAAGCCCTGGGCGGCGGGAGTGGTCCTACAATGAGCAGTTCTTC. This encodes CARSPGRREWSYNEQFF.

V is TRBV30 and J is TRBJ1-2; D is ambiguous. This CDR3 spans 12 amino acids. V was cut by 6 bases and J by 0 bases, with 8 bases left in between. Germline values: CDR1 GTSNPN, CDR2 SVGIG (reference sequence). CDR3 DNA: TGTGCCTGCCCGAAGGCTAACTATGGCTACACCTTC. It yields the protein CACPKANYGYTF. The full variable domain, its missing parts supplied by reference TRBV30 and TRBJ1-2, is SQTIHQWPATLVQPVGSPLSLECTVEGTSNPNLYWYRQAAGRGLQLLFYSVGIGQISSEVPQNLSASRPQDRQFILSSKKLLLSDSGFYLCACPKANYGYTFGSGTRLTVV.

The chain recombines TRBV11-2 with TRBJ2-7; TRBD2 aligns across 8 bases. J lost 1 base, V lost 3 bases, and 5 bases had no gene match. The CDR3 totals 15 residues. CDR1 SGHAT and CDR2 FQNNGV come from the germline V gene. CDR3 protein: CASSFSGKESYEQYF. CDR3 bases: TGTGCCAGCAGCTTTAGCGGGAAGGAATCCTACGAGCAGTACTTC. Filled out from reference TRBV11-2 and TRBJ2-7, the complete variable domain reads EAGVAQSPRYKIIEKRQSVAFWCNPISGHATLYWYQQILGQGPKLLIQFQNNGVVDDSQLPKDRFSAERLKGVDSTLKIQPAKLEDSAVYLCASSFSGKESYEQYFGPGTRLTVT.

With regard to this clone: Other DNA sequences from this sample encode an identical CDR3 as well. The chain employs TRBV11-2 and TRBJ2-7; D not resolved. V lost 1 base to trimming and J lost 7 bases, with 5 bases between them. The CDR3 has 11 residues. Germline CDR1 is SGHAT and CDR2 is FQNNGV. CDR3 in amino acids: CASSLGVEQYF. As DNA, the CDR3 is TGTGCCAGCAGCTTAGGTGTAGAGCAGTACTTC. Based on the CDR3 plus reference TRBV11-2 and TRBJ2-7, the full variable domain is EAGVAQSPRYKIIEKRQSVAFWCNPISGHATLYWYQQILGQGPKLLIQFQNNGVVDDSQLPKDRFSAERLKGVDSTLKIQPAKLEDSAVYLCASSLGVEQYFGPGTRLTVT.

The chain carries TRBV6-1 and TRBJ1-5; TRBD1 is a possible D gene (5 bases). The CDR3 sequence is 13 residues long. V dropped 8 bases and J dropped 2 bases, with 10 bases sitting between them. Germline CDR1 MNHNS, CDR2 SASEGT. The CDR3 sequence is CASRTRGNQPQHF. The DNA for the CDR3 is TGTGCCAGCCGGACCAGGGGCAATCAGCCCCAGCATTTT.

V and J are TRBV28 and TRBJ2-3; 8 nucleotides agree with TRBD1. The CDR3 length is 16 residues. Germline V CDR1 and CDR2: MDHEN, SYDVKM. Losses at the gene ends were 6 bases for V and 2 bases for J; bases not matched to a gene: 10. CDR3 loop: CASSLDRGSVTDTQYF. CDR3 in DNA: TGTGCCAGCAGCCTCGACAGGGGTTCTGTCACAGATACGCAGTATTTT.

The genes are TRBV13 and TRBJ2-3; 10 bases line up with TRBD2. After removal of 5 bases from V and 6 bases from J, the junction contained 14 bases not matched to a gene. From germline, CDR1 is PRHDT and CDR2 FYEKMQ (reference sequence). This CDR3 has 17 amino acids. The CDR3, as DNA: TGTGCCAGCAGCCCGCGACTAGCGGGCCTAACAAGCGATACGCAGTATTTT. It encodes CASSPRLAGLTSDTQYF.

Turning to this clone: Different DNA sequences within this sample yield the same CDR3. The rearrangement links TRBV19 to TRBJ2-7; a weak D match, TRBD1 (5 bases). Trimming removed 3 bases from V and 3 bases from J, with 9 bases in between. The germline CDR1 and CDR2 sequences are LNHDA and SQIVND (reference sequence). The CDR3 runs 13 residues. The CDR3 DNA sequence: TGTGCCAGTAGTATCGGGCAGGGCTACGAGCAGTACTTC. It translates to CASSIGQGYEQYF. Full variable domain (rest looked up from reference TRBV19 and TRBJ2-7): DGGITQSPKYLFRKEGQNVTLSCEQNLNHDAMYWYRQDPGQGLRLIYYSQIVNDFQKGDIAEGYSVSREKKESFPLTVTSAQKNPTAFYLCASSIGQGYEQYFGPGTRLTVT.